A selection of T cell receptor beta chains follows, all from one sample in a study of vaccination effects on CD4 cells after COVID-19. Which antigens these TCRs recognize remains unknown. Sequenced by immunoSEQ multiplex PCR; TCRdb stores in-frame clones only, minus some. The repertoire consists of some 40,000 clones, with just under 85% occurring once and the leading ten covering less than 2%. The sample was CD4+ T cells from PBMCs cultured with HCoV-NL63 spike peptides, taken after COVID-19 vaccination. Every receptor here comes from a human donor who received a COVID-19 vaccine. Some clones in this sample may be carry-over from other donors' samples. CDR3s include the opening cysteine and the closing phenylalanine or tryptophan. The D gene is left open where the match is weak. Only some rows state a clone size, as once, few, many or a class for expanded clones.

clone_size: -; v_call: TRBV29-1; j_call: TRBJ2-1; cdr3_length: 21; d_call: TRBD2; cdr3_aa: CSVEDPLGTSGGYSSYNEQFF; cdr3_nt: TGCAGCGTTGAAGATCCTTTAGGGACTAGCGGGGGGTATAGCTCCTACAATGAGCAGTTCTTC
clone_size: -; v_call: TRBV18; j_call: TRBJ1-2; cdr3_length: 13; d_call: -; cdr3_aa: CASSPGGRNGYTF; cdr3_nt: TGTGCCAGCTCACCAGGGGGAAGGAATGGCTACACCTTC
clone_size: once; v_call: TRBV19; j_call: TRBJ2-6; cdr3_length: 15; d_call: -; cdr3_aa: CASSTRVAGANVLTF; cdr3_nt: TGTGCCAGTAGTACCAGGGTGGCTGGGGCCAACGTCCTGACTTTC
clone_size: once; v_call: TRBV11-1; j_call: TRBJ2-1; cdr3_length: 14; d_call: -; cdr3_aa: CASSIVSPGTEQFF; cdr3_nt: TGTGCCAGCAGCATAGTATCACCCGGGACAGAGCAGTTCTTC
clone_size: -; v_call: TRBV4-3; j_call: TRBJ2-1; cdr3_length: 18; d_call: TRBD2; cdr3_aa: CASSQDWLAEDSYNEQFF; cdr3_nt: TGCGCCAGCAGCCAAGATTGGCTAGCGGAAGATTCCTACAATGAGCAGTTCTTC
clone_size: -; v_call: TRBV5-1; j_call: TRBJ2-1; cdr3_length: 16; d_call: TRBD1; cdr3_aa: CASSFLTGGGGNEQFF; cdr3_nt: TGCGCCAGCAGCTTCTTAACAGGGGGCGGGGGCAATGAGCAGTTCTTC
clone_size: -; v_call: TRBV5-1; j_call: TRBJ2-2; cdr3_length: 16; d_call: TRBD2; cdr3_aa: CASSLTAGSNTGELFF; cdr3_nt: TGCGCCAGCAGTTTGACAGCGGGGAGCAACACCGGGGAGCTGTTTTTT
clone_size: -; v_call: TRBV2; j_call: TRBJ1-2; cdr3_length: 14; d_call: -; cdr3_aa: CASSRQLANYGYTF; cdr3_nt: TGTGCCAGCAGTAGACAGTTAGCTAACTATGGCTACACCTTC
clone_size: once; v_call: TRBV2; j_call: TRBJ2-7; cdr3_length: 13; d_call: TRBD2; cdr3_aa: CASSEGPAAAGCF; cdr3_nt: TGTGCCAGCAGTGAAGGGCCCGCCGCAGCGGGATGCTTC
clone_size: -; v_call: TRBV6-5; j_call: TRBJ1-4; cdr3_length: 15; d_call: -; cdr3_aa: CASSRDHATNEKLFF; cdr3_nt: TGTGCCAGCAGTAGGGATCATGCAACTAATGAAAAACTGTTTTTT
clone_size: few; v_call: TRBV30; j_call: TRBJ1-2; cdr3_length: 11; d_call: -; cdr3_aa: CAGGREDGYTF; cdr3_nt: TGTGCCGGAGGCAGGGAGGATGGCTACACCTTC
clone_size: -; v_call: TRBV2; j_call: TRBJ2-3; cdr3_length: 14; d_call: -; cdr3_aa: CASIPVLSTDTQYF; cdr3_nt: TGTGCCAGCATTCCAGTCCTCAGCACAGATACGCAGTATTTT
clone_size: -; v_call: TRBV5-1; j_call: TRBJ2-5; cdr3_length: 15; d_call: TRBD1; cdr3_aa: CASSGTGGYQETQYF; cdr3_nt: TGCGCCAGCAGCGGGACAGGGGGATACCAAGAGACCCAGTACTTC
clone_size: -; v_call: TRBV5-4; j_call: TRBJ2-5; cdr3_length: 16; d_call: TRBD1; cdr3_aa: CASSTLNRGTPETQYF; cdr3_nt: TGTGCCAGCAGCACGCTAAACAGGGGGACCCCAGAGACCCAGTACTTC
clone_size: few; v_call: TRBV5-4; j_call: TRBJ1-1; cdr3_length: 13; d_call: -; cdr3_aa: CASSQDTNTEAFF; cdr3_nt: TGTGCCAGCAGCCAAGACACGAACACTGAAGCTTTCTTT
clone_size: once; v_call: TRBV24-1; j_call: TRBJ2-5; cdr3_length: 14; d_call: TRBD1; cdr3_aa: CATSDRTGKETQYF; cdr3_nt: TGTGCCACCAGTGACAGGACAGGGAAAGAGACCCAGTACTTC
clone_size: -; v_call: TRBV5-1; j_call: TRBJ2-1; cdr3_length: 15; d_call: TRBD1; cdr3_aa: CASSLLQGAINEQFF; cdr3_nt: TGCGCCAGCAGCTTGCTCCAGGGGGCGATCAATGAGCAGTTCTTC
clone_size: once; v_call: TRBV5-1; j_call: TRBJ2-1; cdr3_length: 15; d_call: TRBD2; cdr3_aa: CASSLPAGGYNEQFF; cdr3_nt: TGCGCCAGCAGCCTCCCAGCGGGGGGCTACAATGAGCAGTTCTTC